This entry lists 16 T cell receptor beta chains sequenced from one sample in a study of T cells in Graves' hyperthyroidism and ophthalmopathy. Amplification targeted TCR beta CDR3 regions from RNA transcripts. HTBI primers were used for first-round RT-PCR of the TCR CDR3. TCRdb processed the multiplex PCR reads anew with MiXCR; each CDR3 protein has one entry. The sample carries about 98,000 distinct CDR3 sequences, approximately 42% recorded once. Material for sequencing was peripheral blood or thyroid tissue (not recorded which). The receptor set was obtained from a woman in her twenties or thirties with Graves' hyperthyroidism.

J is TRBJ1-5 and V is TRBV24-1; tentative D call: TRBD1 (5 bases). The germline V and J ends were trimmed by 12 bases and 1 base, with 15 bases remaining between them. Germline assignment: CDR1 KGHDR and CDR2 SFDVKD. CDR3 length: 14 amino acids. The CDR3 coding sequence is TGTGCCGTCCAATGCTGGGGGAGCAATCAGCCCCAGCATTTT. Amino acid sequence: CAVQCWGSNQPQHF.

Remarks on this clonotype: Germline and junction disagree at one end, which may indicate a read error. The CDR3 loop is CPSGFEQYF. CDR3 DNA sequence: TGTCCCAGCGGGTTCGAGCAGTACTTC. The rearrangement links TRBV25-1 to TRBJ2-7; a weak D match, TRBD2 (6 bases). CDR1 MGHDK and CDR2 SYGVNS come from the germline V gene. The CDR3 loop spans 9 amino acids.

In its sample, this clonotype was seen many times. The J gene is TRBJ1-3, the V gene TRBV7-9, with D unclear. Germline V gene data show CDR1 as SEHNR and CDR2 as FQNEAQ (reference sequence). This CDR3 region has 13 residues. V lost 4 bases and J lost 7, with 11 bases in between. The DNA of the CDR3 is TGTGCCAGCAGCTCCAGGAACCTGAACACCATATATTTT. Translation gives CASSSRNLNTIYF.

This clonotype was counted many times. V usage is TRBV20-1 and J usage is TRBJ2-5; tentative D call: TRBD1 (6 bases). V lost 2 bases and J lost 4, with 26 bases in between. The CDR3 length is 18 residues. Germline lookup yields CDR1 DFQATT and CDR2 SNEGSKA (reference sequence). The CDR3 protein is CSARRNNGGGEGGETQYF. CDR3 sequence (DNA): TGCAGTGCTAGACGGAACAATGGTGGGGGCGAAGGAGGAGAGACCCAGTACTTC.

This clonotype was observed many times. The chain links TRBV12-3 or TRBV12-4 to TRBJ1-1, with TRBD1 matching 11 bases. Losses at the gene ends were 5 bases for V and 7 bases for J; bases not matched to a gene: 15. The CDR3 is made up of 17 amino acids. The CDR3 loop reads CASSKSESGTGGDEAFF. The CDR3 DNA reads TGTGCCAGCAGTAAGAGCGAGTCCGGGACAGGGGGTGATGAAGCTTTCTTT.

This clonotype was counted ten times or more. V and J are TRBV27 and TRBJ2-7; D is unresolved. CDR3 length equals 15 residues. CDR1 and CDR2 from the germline V gene are MNHEY and SMNVEV (reference sequence). Trimming pared 6 bases from V and 3 bases from J, leaving 18 bases between. The CDR3 sequence: CASSPTLDGLYEQYF. The CDR3 DNA reads TGTGCCAGCAGCCCCACATTGGACGGGCTCTACGAGCAGTACTTC.

The chain is built from TRBV24-1 and TRBJ2-5; D is unresolved. V lost 3 bases, J lost 3 bases, and 7 bases lay in between. The CDR3 has 13 residues. CDR1 and CDR2 (germline): KGHDR, SFDVKD. The CDR3 DNA reads as TGTGCCACCAGTGATCAAGGAGAAGAGACCCAGTACTTC. Translating gives CATSDQGEETQYF.

The sample holds many counts of this clonotype. The V and J genes are TRBV20-1 and TRBJ2-3, with 10 bases that match TRBD2. The J segment lost 4 bases and the V segment lost 5 bases, leaving 12 bases of the junction unmatched. CDR3 length: 16 residues. Per germline, CDR1 DFQATT and CDR2 SNEGSKA (reference sequence). CDR3 residues: CSAPPSLAGLPDTQYF. The DNA for the CDR3 is TGCAGTGCTCCCCCATCACTAGCGGGACTCCCAGATACGCAGTATTTT.

The sample holds many counts of this clonotype. The rearrangement joins TRBV14 to TRBJ1-2, with D unresolved. The length of the CDR3 is 13 residues. With 4 bases removed from V and 3 bases from J, the gap between germline ends came to 9 bases. Germline V gene data show CDR1 as SGHDN and CDR2 as FVKESK. The CDR3 coding sequence is TGTGCCAGCAGCCCCGCATATCACTATGGCTACACCTTC. It is translated as CASSPAYHYGYTF.

This clonotype was counted between two and nine times. CDR3 nucleotides: TGCAGCGTTGGTGAGAACACTGAAGCTTTCTTT. It specifies CSVGENTEAFF. The V and J genes are TRBV29-1 and TRBJ1-1; D is uncertain. Germline V gives CDR1 SQVTM, CDR2 ANQGSEA. V shed 4 bases and J shed 1 base, with 4 bases lying between them. This CDR3 region has 11 residues.

The chain is built from TRBV20-1 and TRBJ2-5, with 8 bases lining up with TRBD1. With V trimmed by 4 bases and J by 9 bases, 13 bases remained unmatched. The CDR3 is made up of 14 amino acids. CDR1 and CDR2 (germline): DFQATT, SNEGSKA (reference sequence). CDR3 DNA sequence: TGCAGTGCTACAGGGGGCCTAAGCAATCAGCCCCAGTACTTC. This translates into CSATGGLSNQPQYF.

The V and J genes are TRBV7-1 and TRBJ1-1; D perhaps matches TRBD1 (5 bases). TRBV7-1 is reported as an ORF; its role is uncertain. The CDR3 has 14 residues. Trimming removed 2 bases at V and 10 bases at J, with 17 bases between. CDR3 sequence reads: CASSSPPQGSGAFF. The CDR3 region has the DNA TGTGCCAGCAGCTCACCACCGCAGGGTAGCGGAGCTTTCTTT.

This clonotype was seen many times. The chain links TRBV10-3 to TRBJ1-5, with a tentative D call TRBD1 (5 bases). Germline CDR1 and CDR2: ENHRY and SYGVKD. Trimming took off 10 bases at V and 5 bases at J, with 15 bases between the two ends. The CDR3 is 13 amino acids. CDR3 sequence reads: CASSRGSDQPQHF. CDR3 coding DNA: TGTGCCAGCTCTAGGGGATCCGATCAGCCCCAGCATTTT.

In its sample, this clonotype was seen a few times. Possible read error: a much larger clone is one base away. The J gene is TRBJ1-1, the V gene TRBV6-1, with unresolved D. This CDR3 has 11 residues. The germline V gene has CDR1 MNHNS and CDR2 SASEGT. Trimming removed 4 bases from V and 7 bases from J, with 7 bases in between. For the CDR3, the DNA is TGTGCCAGCAGTGGACTCGGTGAAGCTTTCTTT. Residues: CASSGLGEAFF.

This clonotype was detected ten times or more. The gene calls are TRBV19 and TRBJ1-1; tentatively, D is TRBD1 (5 bases). Germline assignment: CDR1 LNHDA and CDR2 SQIVND (reference sequence). Trimming removed 6 bases from V and 4 bases from J, with 15 bases in between. This CDR3 spans 14 amino acids. The CDR3 sequence is CASSPFGGGTEAFF. Here the CDR3 DNA reads TGTGCCAGTAGCCCCTTCGGGGGGGGCACTGAAGCTTTCTTT.

This clonotype was recorded many times. The rearrangement links TRBV30 to TRBJ1-3, with unresolved D. The CDR3 sequence is 12 residues long. Trimming stripped 2 bases from V and 4 bases from J, with 6 bases between. Germline V gives CDR1 GTSNPN, CDR2 SVGIG (reference sequence). CDR3 in DNA: TGTGCCTGGAGTTTCACGGGAAACACCATATATTTT. It is translated as CAWSFTGNTIYF.